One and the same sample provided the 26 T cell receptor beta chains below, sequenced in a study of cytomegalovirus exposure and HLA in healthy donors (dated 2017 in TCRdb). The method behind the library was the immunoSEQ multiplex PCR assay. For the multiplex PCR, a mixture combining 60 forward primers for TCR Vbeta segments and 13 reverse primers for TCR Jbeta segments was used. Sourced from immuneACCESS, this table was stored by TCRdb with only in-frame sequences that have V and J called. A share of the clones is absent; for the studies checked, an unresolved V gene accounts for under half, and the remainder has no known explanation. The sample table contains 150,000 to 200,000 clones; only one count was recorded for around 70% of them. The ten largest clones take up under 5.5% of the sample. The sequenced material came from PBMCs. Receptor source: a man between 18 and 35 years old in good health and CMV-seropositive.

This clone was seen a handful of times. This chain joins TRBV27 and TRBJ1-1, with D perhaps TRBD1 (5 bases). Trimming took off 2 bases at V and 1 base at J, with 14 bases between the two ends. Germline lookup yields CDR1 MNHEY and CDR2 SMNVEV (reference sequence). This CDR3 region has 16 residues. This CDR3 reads CASSLVGRGRNTEAFF. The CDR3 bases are TGTGCCAGCAGTTTAGTTGGAAGGGGTCGGAACACTGAAGCTTTCTTT.

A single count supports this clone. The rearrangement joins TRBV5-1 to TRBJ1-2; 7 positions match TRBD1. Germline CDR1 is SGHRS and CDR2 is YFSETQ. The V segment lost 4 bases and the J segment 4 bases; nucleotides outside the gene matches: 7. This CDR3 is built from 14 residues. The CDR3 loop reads CASSVSGGSYGYTF. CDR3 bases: TGCGCCAGCAGCGTCTCAGGGGGGAGCTATGGCTACACCTTC. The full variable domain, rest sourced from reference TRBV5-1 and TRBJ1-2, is KAGVTQTPRYLIKTRGQQVTLSCSPISGHRSVSWYQQTPGQGLQFLFEYFSETQRNKGNFPGRFSGRQFSNSRSEMNVSTLELGDSALYLCASSVSGGSYGYTFGSGTRLTVV.

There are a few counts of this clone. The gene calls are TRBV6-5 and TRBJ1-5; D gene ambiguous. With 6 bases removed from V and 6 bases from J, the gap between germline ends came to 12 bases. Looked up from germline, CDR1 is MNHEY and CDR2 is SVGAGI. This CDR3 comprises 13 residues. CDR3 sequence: CASRNEAGQPQHF. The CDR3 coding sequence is TGTGCCAGCAGAAACGAGGCGGGTCAGCCCCAGCATTTT.

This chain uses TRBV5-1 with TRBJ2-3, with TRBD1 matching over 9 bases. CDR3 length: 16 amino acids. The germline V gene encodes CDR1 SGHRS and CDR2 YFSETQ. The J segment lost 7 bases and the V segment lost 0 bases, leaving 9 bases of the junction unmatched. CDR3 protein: CASSLDGTGRENTQYF. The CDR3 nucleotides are TGCGCCAGCAGCTTGGACGGGACAGGGAGGGAGAATACGCAGTATTTT. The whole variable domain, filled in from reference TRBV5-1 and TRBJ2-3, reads KAGVTQTPRYLIKTRGQQVTLSCSPISGHRSVSWYQQTPGQGLQFLFEYFSETQRNKGNFPGRFSGRQFSNSRSEMNVSTLELGDSALYLCASSLDGTGRENTQYFGPGTRLTVL.

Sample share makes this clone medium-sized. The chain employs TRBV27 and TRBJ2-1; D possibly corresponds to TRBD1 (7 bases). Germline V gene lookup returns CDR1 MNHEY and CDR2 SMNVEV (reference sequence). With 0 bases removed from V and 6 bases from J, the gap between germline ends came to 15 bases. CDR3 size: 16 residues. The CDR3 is CASSLSGGGAVNEQFF. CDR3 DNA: TGTGCCAGCAGTTTATCAGGAGGGGGCGCCGTCAATGAGCAGTTCTTC.

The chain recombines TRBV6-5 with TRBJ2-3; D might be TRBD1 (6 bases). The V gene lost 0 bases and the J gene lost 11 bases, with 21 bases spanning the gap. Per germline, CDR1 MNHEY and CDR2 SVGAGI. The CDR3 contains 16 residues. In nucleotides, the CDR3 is TGTGCCAGCAGTTACTCGAAGGGGGACGCCCCGGGTGAGCAGTATTTT. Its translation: CASSYSKGDAPGEQYF.

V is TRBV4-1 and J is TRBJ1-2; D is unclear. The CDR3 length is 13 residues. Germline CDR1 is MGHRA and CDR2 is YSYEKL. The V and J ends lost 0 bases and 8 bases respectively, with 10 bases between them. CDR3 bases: TGCGCCAGCAGCCAAGAGCAGGCCCGAGGCTACACCTTC. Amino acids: CASSQEQARGYTF.

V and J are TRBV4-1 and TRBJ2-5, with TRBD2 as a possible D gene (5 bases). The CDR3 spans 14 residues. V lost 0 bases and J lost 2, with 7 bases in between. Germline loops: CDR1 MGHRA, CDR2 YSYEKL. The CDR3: CASSQDPGQETQYF. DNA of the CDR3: TGCGCCAGCAGCCAAGACCCGGGACAAGAGACCCAGTACTTC.

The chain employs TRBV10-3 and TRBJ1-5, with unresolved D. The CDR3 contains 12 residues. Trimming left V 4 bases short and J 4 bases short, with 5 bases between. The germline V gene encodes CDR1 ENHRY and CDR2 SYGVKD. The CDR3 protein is CAISGGNQPQHF. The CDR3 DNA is TGTGCCATCAGTGGAGGAAATCAGCCCCAGCATTTT.

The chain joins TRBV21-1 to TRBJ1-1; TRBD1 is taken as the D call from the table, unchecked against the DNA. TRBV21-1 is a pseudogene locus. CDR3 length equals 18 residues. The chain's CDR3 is CASSTFLGQGRWQTEAFF. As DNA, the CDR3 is TGTGCCAGCAGCACCTTCCTAGGACAGGGGCGGTGGCAAACTGAAGCTTTCTTT.

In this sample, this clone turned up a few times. The CDR3 region is CASSEALAGMQPQHF. The CDR3, as DNA: TGTGCCAGCAGTGAAGCGCTAGCAGGCATGCAGCCCCAGCATTTT. The chain employs TRBV2 and TRBJ1-5; D remains unclear. This CDR3 comprises 15 residues. CDR1 SNHLY and CDR2 FYNNEI come from the germline V gene. Trimming took 0 bases from V and 7 from J, leaving 13 bases between them.

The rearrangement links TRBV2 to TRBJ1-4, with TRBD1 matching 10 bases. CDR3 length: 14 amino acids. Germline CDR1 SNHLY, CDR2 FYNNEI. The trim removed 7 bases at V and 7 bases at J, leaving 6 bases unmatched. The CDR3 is CASTRQGATEKLFF. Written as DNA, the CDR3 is TGTGCCAGCACCCGACAGGGGGCGACTGAAAAACTGTTTTTT. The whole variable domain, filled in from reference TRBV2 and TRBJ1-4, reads EPEVTQTPSHQVTQMGQEVILRCVPISNHLYFYWYRQILGQKVEFLVSFYNNEISEKSEIFDDQFSVERPDGSNFTLKIRSTKLEDSAMYFCASTRQGATEKLFFGSGTQLSVL.

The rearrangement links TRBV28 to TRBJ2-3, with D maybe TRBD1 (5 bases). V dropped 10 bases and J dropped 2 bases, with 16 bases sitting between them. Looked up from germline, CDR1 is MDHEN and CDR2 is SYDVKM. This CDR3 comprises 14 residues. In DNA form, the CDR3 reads TGTGCCAACACCTTGAAACAGGTCACAGATACGCAGTATTTT. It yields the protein CANTLKQVTDTQYF.

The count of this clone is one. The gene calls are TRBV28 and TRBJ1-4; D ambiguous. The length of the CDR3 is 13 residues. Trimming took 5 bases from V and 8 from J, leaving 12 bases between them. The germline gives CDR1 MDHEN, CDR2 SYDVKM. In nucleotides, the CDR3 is TGTGCCAGCAGTCCCGGGATCCCCGAAAAACTGTTTTTT. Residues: CASSPGIPEKLFF.

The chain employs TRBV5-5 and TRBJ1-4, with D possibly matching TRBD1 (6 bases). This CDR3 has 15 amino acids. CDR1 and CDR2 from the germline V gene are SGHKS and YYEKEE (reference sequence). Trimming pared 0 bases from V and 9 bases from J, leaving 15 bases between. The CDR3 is CASSLAGTRGQKLFF. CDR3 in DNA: TGTGCCAGCAGCTTGGCCGGGACACGAGGCCAAAAACTGTTTTTT.

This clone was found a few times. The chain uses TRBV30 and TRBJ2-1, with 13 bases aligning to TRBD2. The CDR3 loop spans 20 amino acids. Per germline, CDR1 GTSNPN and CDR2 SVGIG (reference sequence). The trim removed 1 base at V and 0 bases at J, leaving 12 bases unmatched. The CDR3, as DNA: TGTGCCTGGAGTGCGGATAGACTAGCGGGAGGCCTCGGCTCCTACAATGAGCAGTTCTTC. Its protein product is CAWSADRLAGGLGSYNEQFF.

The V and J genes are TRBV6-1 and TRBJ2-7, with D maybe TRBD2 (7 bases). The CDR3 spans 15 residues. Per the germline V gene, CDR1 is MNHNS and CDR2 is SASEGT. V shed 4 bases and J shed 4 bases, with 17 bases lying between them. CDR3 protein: CASSAGEGVGYEQYV. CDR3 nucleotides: TGTGCCAGCAGTGCCGGGGAGGGGGTGGGGTACGAGCAGTACGTC.

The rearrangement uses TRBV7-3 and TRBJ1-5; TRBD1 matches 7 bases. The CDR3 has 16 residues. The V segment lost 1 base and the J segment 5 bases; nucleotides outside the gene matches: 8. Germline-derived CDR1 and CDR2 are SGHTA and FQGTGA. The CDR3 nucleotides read TGTGCCAGCAGCTTAATTCCCGACAGGGACCATCAGCCCCAGCATTTT. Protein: CASSLIPDRDHQPQHF.

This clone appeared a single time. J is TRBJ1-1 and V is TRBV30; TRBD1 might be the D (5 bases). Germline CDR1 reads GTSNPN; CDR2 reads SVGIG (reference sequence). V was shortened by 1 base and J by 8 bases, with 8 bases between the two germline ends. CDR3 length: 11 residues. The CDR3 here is CAWSARTEAFF. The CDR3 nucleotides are TGTGCCTGGAGTGCGCGGACAGAAGCTTTCTTT. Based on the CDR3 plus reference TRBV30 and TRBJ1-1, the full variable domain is SQTIHQWPATLVQPVGSPLSLECTVEGTSNPNLYWYRQAAGRGLQLLFYSVGIGQISSEVPQNLSASRPQDRQFILSSKKLLLSDSGFYLCAWSARTEAFFGQGTRLTVV.

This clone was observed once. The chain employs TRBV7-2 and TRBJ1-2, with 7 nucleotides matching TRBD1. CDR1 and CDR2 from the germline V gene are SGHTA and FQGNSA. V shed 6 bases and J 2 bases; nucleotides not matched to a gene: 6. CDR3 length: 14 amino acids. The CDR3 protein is CASSRGTANYGYTF. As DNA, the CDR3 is TGTGCCAGCAGTAGGGGGACAGCGAACTATGGCTACACCTTC. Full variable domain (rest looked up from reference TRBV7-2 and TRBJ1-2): GAGVSQSPSNKVTEKGKDVELRCDPISGHTALYWYRQSLGQGLEFLIYFQGNSAPDKSGLPSDRFSAERTGGSVSTLTIQRTQQEDSAVYLCASSRGTANYGYTFGSGTRLTVV.

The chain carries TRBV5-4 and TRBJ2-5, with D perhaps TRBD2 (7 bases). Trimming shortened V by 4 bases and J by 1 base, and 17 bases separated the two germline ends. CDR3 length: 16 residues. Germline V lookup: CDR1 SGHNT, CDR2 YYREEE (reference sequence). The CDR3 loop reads CASSPPGASGQETQYF. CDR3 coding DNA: TGTGCCAGCAGCCCACCGGGGGCTAGCGGCCAAGAGACCCAGTACTTC.

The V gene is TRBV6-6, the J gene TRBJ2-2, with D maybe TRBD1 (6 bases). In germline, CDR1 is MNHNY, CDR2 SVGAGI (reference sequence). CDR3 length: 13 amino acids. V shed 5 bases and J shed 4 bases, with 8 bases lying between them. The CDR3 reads CASSTGLTGELFF. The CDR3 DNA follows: TGTGCCAGCAGTACAGGGCTCACCGGGGAGCTGTTTTTT.

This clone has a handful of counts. CDR3 bases: TGTGCCAGCAGTTCCGACAGGGACACTGAAGCTTTCTTT. Its protein is CASSSDRDTEAFF. The rearrangement uses TRBV6-5 and TRBJ1-1, with 7 positions matching TRBD1. CDR3 size: 13 residues. V lost 4 bases and J lost 3; bases outside the gene matches: 2. Germline CDR1 and CDR2: MNHEY and SVGAGI.

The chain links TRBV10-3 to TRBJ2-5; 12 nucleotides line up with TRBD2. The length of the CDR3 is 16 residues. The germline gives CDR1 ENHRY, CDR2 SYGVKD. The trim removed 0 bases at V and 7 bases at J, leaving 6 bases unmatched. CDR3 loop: CAISESRTSGVVTQYF. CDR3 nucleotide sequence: TGTGCCATCAGTGAGTCTAGGACTAGCGGGGTGGTGACCCAGTACTTC.

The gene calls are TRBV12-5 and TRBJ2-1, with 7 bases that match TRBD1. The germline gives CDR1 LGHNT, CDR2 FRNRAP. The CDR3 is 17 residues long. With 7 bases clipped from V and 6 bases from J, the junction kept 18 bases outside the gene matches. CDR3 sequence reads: CASATGQFGIGGNEQFF. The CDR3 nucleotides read TGTGCTAGTGCTACGGGACAGTTCGGCATCGGAGGCAATGAGCAGTTCTTC.

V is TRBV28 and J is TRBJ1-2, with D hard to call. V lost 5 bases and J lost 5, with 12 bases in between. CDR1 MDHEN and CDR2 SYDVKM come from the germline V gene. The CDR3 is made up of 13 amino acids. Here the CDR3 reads CASSRSTEYGYTF. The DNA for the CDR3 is TGTGCCAGCAGTCGATCGACGGAGTATGGCTACACCTTC.